These T cell receptor beta chains were read from a single sample in a study of cytomegalovirus exposure and HLA in healthy donors. Sequencing used immunoSEQ multiplex PCR; TCRdb keeps in-frame clones, though not all of them. In the table there are nearly 100,000 clones, about a tenth of which are singletons. The sample comprised PBMCs. These receptors were collected from a man aged 50-59 years in good health and CMV-seropositive. CDR3s include the opening cysteine and the closing phenylalanine or tryptophan.

TRBJ2-7	TRBV2	CASEGTSYEQYF
TRBJ2-1	TRBV7-3	CASSLNPSGSDEQFF
TRBJ2-2	TRBV23-1	CASSQPGTGEDTGELFF
TRBJ2-1	TRBV29-1	CSAQGSGAPMYNEQFF
TRBJ1-3	TRBV2	CASSGQGSNGNTIYF
TRBJ1-1	TRBV27	CASRGRAGGVAEAFF
TRBJ2-4	TRBV27	CASSWRQGVAKNIQYF
TRBJ1-4	TRBV30	CAWRNTRQGNEKLFF
TRBJ1-3	TRBV11-1	CASSLLQGTGNTIYF
TRBJ2-1	TRBV7-2	CASSSRLAGPSREQFF
TRBJ1-4	TRBV18	CASSPDRVNEKLFF
TRBJ1-1	TRBV11-1	CASSLFGGTEAFF
TRBJ1-1	TRBV7-3	CASRRDRGNTEAFF
TRBJ1-3	TRBV28	CASSLGSRGKGGNTIYF
TRBJ2-3	TRBV7-8	CASSQAGPSTDTQYF
TRBJ2-3	TRBV9	CASSVGQGYSTDTQYF
TRBJ1-1	TRBV29-1	CSVEDRMNTEAFF
TRBJ2-2	TRBV20-1	CSARGAGELFF
TRBJ1-2	TRBV6-6	CASNKDSPRPYGYTF
TRBJ2-1	TRBV19	CASSIAGTSPYNEQFF
TRBJ2-7	TRBV9	CASSVGGAGGYEQYF
TRBJ2-4	TRBV5-6	CASGQGARSKNIQYF
TRBJ1-6	TRBV4-1	CASSQATNRDSYNSPLHF
TRBJ2-3	TRBV12-2	CASRAHTQYF
TRBJ1-2	TRBV28	CASGTQGAGNYGYTF
TRBJ2-1	TRBV6-5	CASSHSGWEDNEQFF
TRBJ1-5	TRBV28	CASSLLAPTGNQPQHF
TRBJ2-7	TRBV27	CASSLRAGGVYEQYF
TRBJ2-1	TRBV5-1	CASSPPGTSGYNEQFF
TRBJ2-2	TRBV11-2	CASSPGIQLGGELFF
TRBJ2-7	TRBV7-8	CASSLRQSYEQYF
TRBJ2-7	TRBV21-1	CASSKVPKKTGGTYEQYF
TRBJ1-2	TRBV5-4	CASSLYGDGYTF
TRBJ1-5	TRBV7-2	CASSSGNQPQHF
TRBJ1-5	TRBV4-1	CASSQEVGGWQPQHF
TRBJ1-4	TRBV7-8	CASSSNRGGETNEKLFF
NA	TRBV6-5	CASSPGGGEQYF
TRBJ1-1	TRBV28	CASSSNRVIYNEAFF
TRBJ2-3	TRBV7-2	CASSKGTVLTDTQYF
TRBJ1-6	TRBV28	CASSLISGGNSPLHF
TRBJ1-1	TRBV7-9	CASSRDPGQGSQEAFF
TRBJ1-3	TRBV6-5	CASSYSSSLGNTIYF
TRBJ2-7	TRBV7-9	CASRGQGAHEQYF
TRBJ2-7	TRBV2	CASSGRLVLASYEQYF
TRBJ2-7	TRBV11-2	CASSGARTSLPTYEQYF
TRBJ2-1	TRBV6-5	CASRRGQGGDNEQFF
TRBJ2-2	TRBV5-4	CASSLGQNTGELFF
TRBJ1-3	TRBV29-1	CSARDRNVGNTIYF
TRBJ2-2	TRBV4-1	CASSFRAGQGPLSLYTGELFF